The clone carrying this TCR beta chain has just a few counts. Its antigen is not known. Unmatched junction bases numbered 7, after V lost 8 bases and J lost 5 bases. CDR1 and CDR2 (germline): ENHRY, SYGVKD. CDR3 size: 13 residues. These data originate in a study of identical twins. Study observations and caveats: Models underestimated out-of-frame TCR alpha sharing in monozygotic twins. Abundant beta clonotypes from cord blood had fewer insertions, unlike memory repertoires, which showed none. Beta out-of-frame sequences showed weaker excess twin sharing.

With template switching, a universal primer site was added, and the cDNA carried unique molecular identifiers. TCRdb analysed the 5' RACE reads with MiXCR anew, one entry per CDR3 protein. Of around 550,000 distinct CDR3 sequences in the sample, roughly 15% are singletons; the top ten hold 0.44%. The data also belong to a second study, concerning yellow fever vaccine responses in identical twins.

The chain employs TRBV10-3 and TRBJ2-7; 9 bases align to TRBD1. The source material was CD4+ T cells sorted from blood. The sequence came from a woman between 18 and 29 years old in good health. In nucleotides, the CDR3 is TGTGCCATCGAAACTAGGACAGGGGACGAGCAGTACTTC. It encodes CAIETRTGDEQYF.